These T cell receptor beta chains were read from a single sample in a study of blood T cell repertoires in COVID-19. Generated by immunoSEQ multiplex PCR, the TCRdb table keeps only in-frame clones and is missing some. The sample comprises more than 250,000 clones, over 75% of which are singletons, and approximately 5% rests with the top ten. Source material: PBMCs or T cells enriched from blood (not recorded which). The receptors shown here come from a woman in her 30s who had recovered from COVID-19. The CDR3 runs from the conserved cysteine through the conserved F or W. D genes are given only for firm matches. Only part of the rows carry a size: once, few, many, or a class if the clone is expanded.

v_gene	d_gene	j_gene	abundance	CDR3nt	CDR3aa
TRBV18	NA	TRBJ1-2	once	TGTGCCAGCTCACCAGACAGCCCCTATGGCTACACCTTC	CASSPDSPYGYTF
TRBV13	NA	TRBJ1-3	once	TGTGCCAGCAGCCAGGGGAGAAACACCATATATTTT	CASSQGRNTIYF
TRBV28	NA	TRBJ1-1	NA	TGTGCCAGCAGTCCGCGGGGGGGGCTCGGTCGGGTCACTGAAGCTTTCTTT	CASSPRGGLGRVTEAFF
TRBV5-6	NA	TRBJ1-6	NA	TGTGCCAGCAGTCAACGGAGGGGCCCGCCCCTCCACTTT	CASSQRRGPPLHF
TRBV28	TRBD2	TRBJ2-1	NA	TGTGCCAGCAGCGACTTGGGGGGGAATGAGCAGTTCTTC	CASSDLGGNEQFF
TRBV7-2	TRBD2	TRBJ2-7	NA	TGTGCCAGCTCGTTAGCCGGGGGGACGGACTACGAGCAGTACTTC	CASSLAGGTDYEQYF
TRBV29-1	TRBD1	TRBJ1-2	once	TGCAGCGTGGGGACAGGCCCTAACTATGGCTACACCTTC	CSVGTGPNYGYTF
TRBV7-2	TRBD1	TRBJ2-2	NA	TGTGCCAGCAGCTTAAGTTCGGACAGGGCCACCGGGGAGCTGTTTTTT	CASSLSSDRATGELFF
TRBV18	NA	TRBJ1-1	NA	TGTGCCAGCTCACCAAGCGGAGAGGAAGCTTTCTTT	CASSPSGEEAFF
TRBV4-3	TRBD2	TRBJ2-1	once	TGCGCCAGCAGCCTAGAATCCCTGGCGGGGGGGGGTAACAATGAGCAGTTCTTC	CASSLESLAGGGNNEQFF
TRBV24-1	NA	TRBJ1-2	NA	TGTGCCACCAGTGATTTATCCAGGGTAAAGGGCTACACCTTC	CATSDLSRVKGYTF
TRBV5-1	NA	TRBJ2-1	NA	TGCGCCAGCAGCTTGGACTATTCAAATGAGCAGTTCTTC	CASSLDYSNEQFF
TRBV5-1	TRBD1	TRBJ1-2	NA	TGCGCCAGCAGCTCCGGGACAGGGGTTGGCTACACCTTC	CASSSGTGVGYTF
TRBV18	TRBD2	TRBJ2-3	once	TGTGCCAGCTCACCAGTAGCGGGGGGGCCGACAGATACGCAGTATTTT	CASSPVAGGPTDTQYF
TRBV9	TRBD1	TRBJ1-1	NA	TGTGCCAGCAGCGGACAGGGCAACACTGAAGCTTTCTTT	CASSGQGNTEAFF
TRBV4-1	NA	TRBJ1-2	NA	TGCGCCAGCAGCCAAGATATAGCTCTGGGCTACACCTTC	CASSQDIALGYTF
TRBV5-4	NA	TRBJ2-7	once	TGTGCCAGCAGCCACGGCTACGAGCAGTACTTC	CASSHGYEQYF
TRBV2	TRBD2	TRBJ2-1	few	TGTGCCAGCAGGGTGGGACTAGCGGGGGCGAATGAGCAGTTCTTC	CASRVGLAGANEQFF
TRBV11-3	TRBD1	TRBJ1-1	NA	TGTGCCAGCAGCATCGGACAGGGCACTGAAGCTTTCTTT	CASSIGQGTEAFF
TRBV7-8	TRBD1	TRBJ2-5	NA	TGTGCCAGCAGCGAAGTACACTGGGACAGGGATTTACAAGAGACCCAGTACTTC	CASSEVHWDRDLQETQYF
TRBV24-1	NA	TRBJ2-3	NA	TGTGCCACCAGTGACCCGAGGCTAGGTTCAGATACGCAGTATTTT	CATSDPRLGSDTQYF
TRBV10-3	TRBD1	TRBJ1-6	NA	TGTGCCACCCACTGGGACAGGAATTCACCCCTCCACTTT	CATHWDRNSPLHF
TRBV5-1	NA	TRBJ1-2	NA	TGCGCCAGCAGCTGGCAGGGAAATGGCTACACCTTC	CASSWQGNGYTF
TRBV5-1	NA	TRBJ2-5	NA	TGCGCCAGCAGCTTGGTTCAGGGATATGGGACCCAGTACTTC	CASSLVQGYGTQYF
TRBV19	TRBD1	TRBJ1-5	NA	TGTGCCAGTAAAAGGGACAGGGGGCGTCTCAATCAGCCCCAGCATTTT	CASKRDRGRLNQPQHF
TRBV12-5	NA	TRBJ2-3	NA	TGTGCTAGTGGTTTGAGGGGGGAGGGGACAGATACGCAGTATTTT	CASGLRGEGTDTQYF
TRBV19	NA	TRBJ2-3	NA	TGTGCCAGTAGCCCCCCGGGTCCCACAGATACGCAGTATTTT	CASSPPGPTDTQYF
TRBV2	NA	TRBJ1-4	NA	TGTGCCAGCACCATAAGGGGCATTGCTAATGAAAAACTGTTTTTT	CASTIRGIANEKLFF
TRBV18	TRBD1	TRBJ1-6	NA	TGTGCCAGCTCCCCCGGACAGGGGCGTAATTCACCCCTCCACTTT	CASSPGQGRNSPLHF
TRBV27	NA	TRBJ2-3	NA	TGTGCCAGCAGTTTCCTAAGGGCCCCAACAGGGAATGGAGATACGCAGTATTTT	CASSFLRAPTGNGDTQYF
TRBV7-2	TRBD2	TRBJ2-5	NA	TGTGCCAGCAGCCCAGTAGCGGGGGGTTGGATAGAGACCCAGTACTTC	CASSPVAGGWIETQYF
TRBV1	NA	TRBJ2-5	NA	TGCACCAGCAGCCAAGAACATCGGGGGGGGCCTCCGGAGACCCAGTACTTC	CTSSQEHRGGPPETQYF
TRBV6-5	NA	TRBJ1-2	NA	TGTGCCAGCAGTAGGACAGATTATGGCTACACCTTC	CASSRTDYGYTF
TRBV9	TRBD2	TRBJ2-3	NA	TGTGCCAGCAGCATGGGGACTAGCGGGGGGGCCTGGGTCACAGATACGCAGTATTTT	CASSMGTSGGAWVTDTQYF
TRBV11-2	TRBD1	TRBJ2-3	few	TGTGCCAGCAGCCCTAGGACAGGGAGCACAGATACGCAGTATTTT	CASSPRTGSTDTQYF
TRBV7-9	NA	TRBJ2-3	NA	TGTGCCAGCAGCCTCTACACCGGGACACCCAGGGCAGATACGCAGTATTTT	CASSLYTGTPRADTQYF
TRBV18	NA	TRBJ2-2	NA	TGTGCCAGCTCACCACCGGTCCAGGGCGGCACCGGGGAGCTGTTTTTT	CASSPPVQGGTGELFF
TRBV11-3	NA	TRBJ1-1	once	TGTGCCAGCAGCTTTTCTCTCTCCACTGAAGCTTTCTTT	CASSFSLSTEAFF
TRBV14	NA	TRBJ2-7	NA	TGTGCCAGCAGCCACCTTCGACAGGGAGGATACGAGCAGTACTTC	CASSHLRQGGYEQYF
TRBV5-1	NA	TRBJ1-2	once	TGCGCCAGCAGCTTGGATCGCAGGGCCTCGGAGGGCTACACCTTC	CASSLDRRASEGYTF
TRBV5-6	NA	TRBJ2-2	NA	TGTGCCAGCAGCTGGGACACTGGAATTACCGGGGAGCTGTTTTTT	CASSWDTGITGELFF
TRBV14	NA	TRBJ1-1	NA	TGTGCCAGCAGCCAAGACAGGGTGAGGACTGAAGCTTTCTTT	CASSQDRVRTEAFF
TRBV7-2	TRBD1	TRBJ1-2	NA	TGTGCCAGCAGCTGGGCCGGGACAGGCTATGGCTACACCTTC	CASSWAGTGYGYTF
TRBV9	NA	TRBJ2-3	NA	TGTGCCAGCAGCGTAGAAGCCCCGGATACGCAGTATTTT	CASSVEAPDTQYF
TRBV5-1	NA	TRBJ2-5	NA	TGCGCCAGCAGAGACAGTTTCCAAGAGACCCAGTACTTC	CASRDSFQETQYF
TRBV28	TRBD1	TRBJ1-4	NA	TGTGCCAGCAGTAAAAAGACAGGGGGCGTCCGTGAAAAACTGTTTTTT	CASSKKTGGVREKLFF
TRBV12-3/TRBV12-4	TRBD1	TRBJ2-5	NA	TGTGCCACGGGACAGGGAAAAGAGACCCAGTACTTC	CATGQGKETQYF
TRBV18	TRBD1	TRBJ1-2	NA	TGTGCCAGCTCACCGGCTGACAGGGGTGGTGGCTACACCTTC	CASSPADRGGGYTF
TRBV6-5	TRBD1	TRBJ1-6	NA	TGTGCCAGCAGCACAGGGGGTACCTATAATTCACCCCTCCACTTT	CASSTGGTYNSPLHF
TRBV5-1	NA	TRBJ2-5	NA	TGCGCCAGCAGCTCGAACGGGGGAGAAGAGACCCAGTACTTC	CASSSNGGEETQYF
TRBV18	TRBD1	TRBJ2-1	NA	TGTGCCAGCTCCCCTCCCGGACAGGGAAAGGGCAATGAGCAGTTCTTC	CASSPPGQGKGNEQFF